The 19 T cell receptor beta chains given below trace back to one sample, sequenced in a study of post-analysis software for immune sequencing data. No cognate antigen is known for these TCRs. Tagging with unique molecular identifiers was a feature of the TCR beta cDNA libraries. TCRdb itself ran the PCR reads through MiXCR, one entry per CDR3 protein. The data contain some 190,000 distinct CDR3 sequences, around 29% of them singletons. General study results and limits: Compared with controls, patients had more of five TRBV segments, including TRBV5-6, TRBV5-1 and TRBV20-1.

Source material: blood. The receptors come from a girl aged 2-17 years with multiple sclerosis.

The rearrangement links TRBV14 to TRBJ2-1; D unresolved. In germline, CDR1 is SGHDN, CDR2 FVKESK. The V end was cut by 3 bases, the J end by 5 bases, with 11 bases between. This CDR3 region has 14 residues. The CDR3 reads CASSQSLDHNEQFF. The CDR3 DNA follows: TGTGCCAGCAGCCAGAGTCTAGATCACAATGAGCAGTTCTTC. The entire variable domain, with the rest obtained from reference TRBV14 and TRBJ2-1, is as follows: EAGVTQFPSHSVIEKGQTVTLRCDPISGHDNLYWYRRVMGKEIKFLLHFVKESKQDESGMPNNRFLAERTGGTYSTLKVQPAELEDSGVYFCASSQSLDHNEQFFGPGTRLTVL.

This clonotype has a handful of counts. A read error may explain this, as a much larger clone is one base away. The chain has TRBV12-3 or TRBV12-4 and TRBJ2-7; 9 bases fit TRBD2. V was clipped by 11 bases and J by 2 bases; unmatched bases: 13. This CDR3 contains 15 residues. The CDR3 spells CAGTTGTSPAYEQYF. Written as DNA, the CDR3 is TGTGCCGGCACTACCGGGACTAGCCCCGCCTACGAGCAGTACTTC.

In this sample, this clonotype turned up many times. CDR3 region: CASSLADEQFF. The CDR3, as DNA: TGTGCCAGCAGCTTAGCTGATGAGCAGTTCTTC. The chain recombines TRBV7-9 with TRBJ2-1; D unclear. Between the trimmed V and J ends, which lost 0 bases and 8 bases, there was a span of 2 bases. The CDR3 totals 11 residues. From germline, CDR1 is SEHNR and CDR2 FQNEAQ (reference sequence).

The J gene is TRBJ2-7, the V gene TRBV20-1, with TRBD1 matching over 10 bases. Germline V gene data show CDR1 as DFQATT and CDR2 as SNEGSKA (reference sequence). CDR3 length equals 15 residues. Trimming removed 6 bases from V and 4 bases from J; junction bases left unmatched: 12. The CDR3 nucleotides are TGCAGTGCCCCCGGGGGACAGGGGTTGAGTTACGAGCAGTACTTC. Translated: CSAPGGQGLSYEQYF.

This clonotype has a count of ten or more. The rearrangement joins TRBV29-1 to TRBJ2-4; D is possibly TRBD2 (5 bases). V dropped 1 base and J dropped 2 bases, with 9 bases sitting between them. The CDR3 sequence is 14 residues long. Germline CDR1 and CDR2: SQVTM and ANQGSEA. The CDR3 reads CSVEVPGTKNIQYF. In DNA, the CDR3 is TGCAGCGTTGAAGTTCCCGGGACCAAAAACATTCAGTACTTC.

The CDR3 nucleotides read TGCAGTGCTAGGAGCGGGAGTAGCACCGGGGAGCTGTTTTTT. Its protein is CSARSGSSTGELFF. This sequence joins TRBV20-1 and TRBJ2-2; 8 bases map to TRBD2. Looked up from germline, CDR1 is DFQATT and CDR2 is SNEGSKA (reference sequence). With V trimmed by 3 bases and J by 4 bases, 4 bases remained unmatched. The CDR3 has 14 residues.

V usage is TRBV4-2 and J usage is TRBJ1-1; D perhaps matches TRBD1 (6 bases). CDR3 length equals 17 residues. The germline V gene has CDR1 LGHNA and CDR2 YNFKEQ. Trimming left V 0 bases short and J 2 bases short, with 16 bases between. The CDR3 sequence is CASSQDYPGTTNTEAFF. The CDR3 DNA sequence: TGTGCCAGCAGCCAAGATTACCCCGGGACAACCAACACTGAAGCTTTCTTT.

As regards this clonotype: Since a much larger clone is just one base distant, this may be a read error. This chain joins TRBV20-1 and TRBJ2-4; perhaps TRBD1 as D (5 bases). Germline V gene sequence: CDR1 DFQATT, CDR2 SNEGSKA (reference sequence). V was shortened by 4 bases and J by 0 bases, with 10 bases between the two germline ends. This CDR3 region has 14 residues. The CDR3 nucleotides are TGCAGTGCTATCCAGGGTCCAGCCAAAAACATTCAGTACTTC. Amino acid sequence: CSAIQGPAKNIQYF.

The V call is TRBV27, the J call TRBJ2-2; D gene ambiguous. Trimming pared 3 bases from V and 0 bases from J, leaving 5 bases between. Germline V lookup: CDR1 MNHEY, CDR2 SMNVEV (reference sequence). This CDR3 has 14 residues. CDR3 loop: CASSLWTNTGELFF. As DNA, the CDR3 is TGTGCCAGCAGTTTGTGGACGAACACCGGGGAGCTGTTTTTT.

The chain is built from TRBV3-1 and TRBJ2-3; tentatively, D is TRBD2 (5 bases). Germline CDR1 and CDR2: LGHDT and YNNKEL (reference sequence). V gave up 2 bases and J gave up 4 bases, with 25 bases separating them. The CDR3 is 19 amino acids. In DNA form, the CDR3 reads TGTGCCAGCAGCCAAATCCCGGAACAGCCTTCCCAAGCGGCAGATACGCAGTATTTT. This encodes CASSQIPEQPSQAADTQYF.

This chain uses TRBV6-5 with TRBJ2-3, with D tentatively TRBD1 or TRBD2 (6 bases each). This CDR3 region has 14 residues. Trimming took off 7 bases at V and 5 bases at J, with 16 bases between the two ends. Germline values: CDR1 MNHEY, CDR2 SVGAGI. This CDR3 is CASTLGGHGDTQYF. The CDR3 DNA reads TGTGCCAGCACTCTAGGGGGGCATGGAGATACGCAGTATTTT.

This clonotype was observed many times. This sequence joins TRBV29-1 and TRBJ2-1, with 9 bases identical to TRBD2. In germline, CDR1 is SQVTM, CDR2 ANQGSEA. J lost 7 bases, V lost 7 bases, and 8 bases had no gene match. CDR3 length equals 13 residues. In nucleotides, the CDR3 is TGCAGCGCATTAGCGGGAGCGGGGAATGAGCAGTTCTTC. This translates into CSALAGAGNEQFF.

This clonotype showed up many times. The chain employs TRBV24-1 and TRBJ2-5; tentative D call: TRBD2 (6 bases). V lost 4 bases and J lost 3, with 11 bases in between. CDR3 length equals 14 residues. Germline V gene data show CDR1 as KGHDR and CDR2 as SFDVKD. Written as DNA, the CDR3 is TGTGCCACCAGTGACGGAGGGGCCGAAGAGACCCAGTACTTC. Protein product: CATSDGGAEETQYF.

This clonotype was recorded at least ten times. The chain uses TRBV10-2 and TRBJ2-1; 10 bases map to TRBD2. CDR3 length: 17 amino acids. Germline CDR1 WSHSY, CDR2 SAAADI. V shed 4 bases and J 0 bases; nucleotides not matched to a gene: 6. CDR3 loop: CASSGTSGGGSYNEQFF. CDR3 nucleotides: TGCGCCAGCAGTGGGACTAGCGGAGGGGGCTCCTACAATGAGCAGTTCTTC.

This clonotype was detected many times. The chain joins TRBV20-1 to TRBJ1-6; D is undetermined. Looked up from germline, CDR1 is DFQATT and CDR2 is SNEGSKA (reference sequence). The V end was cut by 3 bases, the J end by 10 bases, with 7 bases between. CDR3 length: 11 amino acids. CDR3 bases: TGCAGTGCTAGGTTGGGGTCACCCCTCCACTTT. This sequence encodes CSARLGSPLHF.

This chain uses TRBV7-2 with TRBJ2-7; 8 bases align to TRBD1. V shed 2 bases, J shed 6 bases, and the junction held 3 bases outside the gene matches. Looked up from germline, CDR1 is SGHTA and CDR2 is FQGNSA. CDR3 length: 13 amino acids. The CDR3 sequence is CASSLSGGGEQYF. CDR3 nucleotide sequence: TGTGCCAGCAGCTTATCAGGGGGCGGCGAGCAGTACTTC.

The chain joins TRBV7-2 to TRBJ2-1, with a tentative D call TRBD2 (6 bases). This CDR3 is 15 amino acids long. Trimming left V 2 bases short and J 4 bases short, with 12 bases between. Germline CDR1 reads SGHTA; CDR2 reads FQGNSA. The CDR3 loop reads CASSLRPSEYNEQFF. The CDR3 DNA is TGTGCCAGCAGCTTAAGGCCTAGCGAGTACAATGAGCAGTTCTTC.

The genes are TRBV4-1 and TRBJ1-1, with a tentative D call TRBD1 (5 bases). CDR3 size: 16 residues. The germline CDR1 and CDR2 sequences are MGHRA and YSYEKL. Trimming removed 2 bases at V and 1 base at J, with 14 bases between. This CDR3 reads CASSQRGGTGNTEAFF. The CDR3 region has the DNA TGCGCCAGCAGCCAAAGGGGAGGCACAGGGAACACTGAAGCTTTCTTT.

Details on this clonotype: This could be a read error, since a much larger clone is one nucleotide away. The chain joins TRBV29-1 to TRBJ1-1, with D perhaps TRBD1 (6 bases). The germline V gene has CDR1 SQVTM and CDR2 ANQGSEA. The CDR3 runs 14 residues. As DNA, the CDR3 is TGCAGCATTGATTCCAGGGGATGGGACACTGAAGCTTTCTTT. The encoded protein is CSIDSRGWDTEAFF.